The clone carrying this T cell receptor beta chain has only a few counts. One end of the junction fails to match germline, which may point to a read error. The source of the sample is a study of T cell repertoires in cytomegalovirus infection. Study context: An indication of both CMV infection and matching HLA type came from public TCR beta signatures.

TCRdb reprocessed the reads via MiXCR and lists one record per CDR3 protein. The data contain hundreds of thousands of distinct CDR3 sequences, roughly 18% of them singletons. This CDR3 has 14 amino acids. The germline V gene has CDR1 MDHEN and CDR2 SYDVKM. The source of this sequence is a human donor in good health (CMV status not recorded). Some clones in this sample may be carry-over from other donors' samples. The sequencing input was PBMCs. The gene calls are TRBV28 and TRBJ1-1, with TRBD1 as a possible D gene (6 bases). The CDR3 reads CASGKNRVNTESFF. The DNA of the CDR3 is TGTGCCAGCGGTAAAAACAGGGTGAACACTGAATCTTTCTTT.